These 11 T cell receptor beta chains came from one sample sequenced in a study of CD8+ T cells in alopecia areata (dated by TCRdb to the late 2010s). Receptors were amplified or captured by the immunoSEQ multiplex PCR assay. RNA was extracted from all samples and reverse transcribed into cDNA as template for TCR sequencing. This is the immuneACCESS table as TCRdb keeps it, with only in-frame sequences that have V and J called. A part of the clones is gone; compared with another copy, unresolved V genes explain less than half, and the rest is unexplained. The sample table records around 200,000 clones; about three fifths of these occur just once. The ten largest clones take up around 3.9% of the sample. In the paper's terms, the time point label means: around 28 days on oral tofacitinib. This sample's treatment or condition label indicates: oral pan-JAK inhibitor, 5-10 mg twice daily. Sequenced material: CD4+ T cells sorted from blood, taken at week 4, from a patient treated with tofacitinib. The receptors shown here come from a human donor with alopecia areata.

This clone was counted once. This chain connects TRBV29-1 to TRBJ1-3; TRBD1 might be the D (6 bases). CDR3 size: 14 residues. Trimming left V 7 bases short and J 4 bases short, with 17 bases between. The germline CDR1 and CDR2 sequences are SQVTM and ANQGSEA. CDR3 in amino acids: CSAGIGGSGNTIYF. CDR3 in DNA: TGCAGCGCCGGGATAGGGGGGTCCGGAAACACCATATATTTT.

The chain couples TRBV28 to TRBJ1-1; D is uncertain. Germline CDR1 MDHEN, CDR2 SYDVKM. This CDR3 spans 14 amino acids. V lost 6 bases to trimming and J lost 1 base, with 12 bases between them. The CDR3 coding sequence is TGTGCCAGCAGACCGGCGGACCGGAACACTGAAGCTTTCTTT. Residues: CASRPADRNTEAFF.

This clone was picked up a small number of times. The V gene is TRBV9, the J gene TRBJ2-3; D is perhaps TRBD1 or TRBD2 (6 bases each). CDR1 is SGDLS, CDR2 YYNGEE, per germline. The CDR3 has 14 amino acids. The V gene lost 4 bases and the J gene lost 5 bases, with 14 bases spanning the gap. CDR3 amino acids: CASSTGQAGDTQYF. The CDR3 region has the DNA TGTGCCAGCAGCACGGGACAAGCGGGAGATACGCAGTATTTT.

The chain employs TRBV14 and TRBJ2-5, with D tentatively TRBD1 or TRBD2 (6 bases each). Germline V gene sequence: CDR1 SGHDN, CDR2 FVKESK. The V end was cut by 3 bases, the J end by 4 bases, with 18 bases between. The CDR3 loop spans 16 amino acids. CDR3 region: CASSQGLGQWRETQYF. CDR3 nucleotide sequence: TGTGCCAGCAGCCAGGGACTTGGACAGTGGCGAGAGACCCAGTACTTC.

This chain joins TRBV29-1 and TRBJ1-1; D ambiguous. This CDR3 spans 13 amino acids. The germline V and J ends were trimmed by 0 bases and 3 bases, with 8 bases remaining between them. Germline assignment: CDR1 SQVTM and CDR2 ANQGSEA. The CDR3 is CSVEDQWDTEAFF. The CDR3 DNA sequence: TGCAGCGTTGAAGATCAATGGGACACTGAAGCTTTCTTT.

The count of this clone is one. The CDR3 DNA reads as TGTGCCTGGAGATTAAATGGCTACACCTTC. It specifies CAWRLNGYTF. The chain recombines TRBV30 with TRBJ1-2; D gene uncertain. Germline V CDR1 and CDR2: GTSNPN, SVGIG (reference sequence). V lost 3 bases and J lost 6, with 5 bases in between. CDR3 length equals 10 residues.

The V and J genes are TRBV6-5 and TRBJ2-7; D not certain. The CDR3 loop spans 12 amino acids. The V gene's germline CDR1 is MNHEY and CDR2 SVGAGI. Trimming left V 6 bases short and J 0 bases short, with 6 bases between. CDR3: CASSRVSYEQYF. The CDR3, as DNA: TGTGCCAGCAGCCGGGTCTCCTACGAGCAGTACTTC.

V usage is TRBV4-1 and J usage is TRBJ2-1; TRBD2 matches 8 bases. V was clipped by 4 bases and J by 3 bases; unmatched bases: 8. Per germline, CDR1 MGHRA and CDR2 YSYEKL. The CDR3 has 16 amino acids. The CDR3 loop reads CASSPRGSGVYNEQFF. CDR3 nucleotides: TGCGCCAGCAGCCCCCGGGGTAGCGGGGTCTACAATGAGCAGTTCTTC.

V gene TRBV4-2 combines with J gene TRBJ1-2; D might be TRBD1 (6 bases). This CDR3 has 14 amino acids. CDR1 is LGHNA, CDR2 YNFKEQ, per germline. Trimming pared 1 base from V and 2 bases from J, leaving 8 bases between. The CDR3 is CASSQAQGNYGYTF. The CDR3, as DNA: TGTGCCAGCAGCCAAGCCCAGGGGAACTATGGCTACACCTTC.

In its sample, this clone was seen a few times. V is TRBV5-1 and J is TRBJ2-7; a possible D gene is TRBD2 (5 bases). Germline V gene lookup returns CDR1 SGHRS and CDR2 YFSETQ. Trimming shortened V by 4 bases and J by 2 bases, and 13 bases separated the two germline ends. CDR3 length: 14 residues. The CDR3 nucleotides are TGCGCCAGCAGCCTGGAGGTTATCACCTACGAGCAGTACTTC. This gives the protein CASSLEVITYEQYF.

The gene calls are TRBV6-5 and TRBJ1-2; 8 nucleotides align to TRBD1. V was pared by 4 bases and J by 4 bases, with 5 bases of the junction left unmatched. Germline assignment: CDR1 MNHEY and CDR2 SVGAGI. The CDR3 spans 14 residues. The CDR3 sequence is CASSSWTGSYGYTF. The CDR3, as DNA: TGTGCCAGCAGTTCCTGGACAGGGTCCTATGGCTACACCTTC.